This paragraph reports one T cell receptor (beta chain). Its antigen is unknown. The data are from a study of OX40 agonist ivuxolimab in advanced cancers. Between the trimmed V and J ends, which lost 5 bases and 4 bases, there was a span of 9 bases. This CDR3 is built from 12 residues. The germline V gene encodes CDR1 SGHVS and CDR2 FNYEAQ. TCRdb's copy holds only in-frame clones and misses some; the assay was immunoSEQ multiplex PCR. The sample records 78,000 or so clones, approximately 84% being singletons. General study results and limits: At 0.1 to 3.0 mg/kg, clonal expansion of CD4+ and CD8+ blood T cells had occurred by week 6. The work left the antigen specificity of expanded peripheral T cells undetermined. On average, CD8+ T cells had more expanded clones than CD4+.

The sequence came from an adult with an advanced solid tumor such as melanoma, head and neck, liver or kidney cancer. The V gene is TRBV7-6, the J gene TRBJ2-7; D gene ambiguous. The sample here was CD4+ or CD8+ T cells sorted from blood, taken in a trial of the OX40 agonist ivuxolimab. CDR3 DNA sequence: TGTGCCAGCAGCATGTCAGCGTACGAGCAGTACTTC. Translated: CASSMSAYEQYF.